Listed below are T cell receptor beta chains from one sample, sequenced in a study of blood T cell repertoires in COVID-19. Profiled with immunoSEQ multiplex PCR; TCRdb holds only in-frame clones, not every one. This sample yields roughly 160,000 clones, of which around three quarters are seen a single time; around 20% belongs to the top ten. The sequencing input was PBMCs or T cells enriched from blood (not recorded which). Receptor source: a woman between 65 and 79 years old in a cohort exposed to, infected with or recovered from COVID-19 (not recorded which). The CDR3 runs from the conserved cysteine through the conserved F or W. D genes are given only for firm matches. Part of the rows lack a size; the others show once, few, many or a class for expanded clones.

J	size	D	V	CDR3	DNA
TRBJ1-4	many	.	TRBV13	CASSLRGTNEKLFF	TGTGCCAGCAGCTTACGGGGAACTAATGAAAAACTGTTTTTT
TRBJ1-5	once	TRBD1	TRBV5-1	CAKGQGSIPASNQPQHF	TGCGCCAAAGGACAGGGGAGTATACCGGCTAGCAATCAGCCCCAGCATTTT
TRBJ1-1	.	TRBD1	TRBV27	CASSLGGQGVRTEAFF	TGTGCCAGCAGTTTAGGCGGACAGGGGGTAAGAACTGAAGCTTTCTTT
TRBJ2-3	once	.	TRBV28	CAYKGSTDTQYF	TGTGCCTATAAGGGGAGCACAGATACGCAGTATTTT
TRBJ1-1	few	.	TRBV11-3	CASSFRRGGNTEAFF	TGTGCCAGCAGTTTCCGGCGGGGCGGGAACACTGAAGCTTTCTTT
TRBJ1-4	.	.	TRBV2	CASTPREGPEEKLFF	TGTGCCAGCACCCCTCGGGAGGGGCCAGAGGAAAAACTGTTTTTT
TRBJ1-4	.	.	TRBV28	CASEGGIGEKLFF	TGTGCCAGCGAGGGAGGGATCGGGGAAAAACTGTTTTTT
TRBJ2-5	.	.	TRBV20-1	CSARRETQYF	TGCAGTGCTAGGAGGGAGACCCAGTACTTC
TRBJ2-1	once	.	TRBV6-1	CASSGDMLSSYNEQFF	TGTGCCAGCAGTGGAGACATGCTGAGCTCCTACAATGAGCAGTTCTTC
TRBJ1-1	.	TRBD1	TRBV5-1	CASSLNPGGTEAFF	TGCGCCAGCAGCTTGAACCCAGGGGGGACTGAAGCTTTCTTT
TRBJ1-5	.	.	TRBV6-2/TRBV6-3	CASSYQGSRQPQHF	TGTGCCAGCAGTTATCAGGGAAGTAGACAGCCCCAGCATTTT
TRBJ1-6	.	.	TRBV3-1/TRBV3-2	CASSQNRANSPLHF	TGTGCCAGCAGCCAAAACAGGGCGAATTCACCCCTCCACTTT
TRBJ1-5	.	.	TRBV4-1	CASSSTGLNQPQHF	TGCGCCAGCAGCTCCACAGGGTTGAATCAGCCCCAGCATTTT
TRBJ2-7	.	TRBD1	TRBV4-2	CASSQETGGPYEQYF	TGTGCCAGCAGCCAAGAGACAGGGGGGCCCTACGAGCAGTACTTC
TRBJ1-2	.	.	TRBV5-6	CASSFQELYGYTF	TGTGCCAGCAGCTTTCAAGAACTCTATGGCTACACCTTC
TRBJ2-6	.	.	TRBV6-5	CASSTNRAGANVLTF	TGTGCCAGCAGTACGAACAGGGCTGGGGCCAACGTCCTGACTTTC
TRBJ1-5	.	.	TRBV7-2	CASSLRQGNNQPQHF	TGTGCCAGCAGCTTACGGCAGGGCAACAATCAGCCCCAGCATTTT
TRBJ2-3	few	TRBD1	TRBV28	CASSNSGQGWDTQYF	TGTGCCAGCAGCAATTCGGGACAGGGGTGGGATACGCAGTATTTT
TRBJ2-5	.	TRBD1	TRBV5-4	CASSLQGAGETQYF	TGTGCCAGCAGCTTGCAGGGGGCAGGAGAGACCCAGTACTTC
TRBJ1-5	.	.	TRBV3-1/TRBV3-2	CASSPGTYGGTTQHF	TGTGCCAGCAGCCCTGGGACCTACGGGGGAACGACCCAGCATTTT
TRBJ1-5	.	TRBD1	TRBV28	CASSSTAGDSSNQPQHF	TGTGCCAGCAGTTCGACAGCAGGGGACAGTAGCAATCAGCCCCAGCATTTT
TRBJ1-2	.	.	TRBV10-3	CAISENVGGGYTF	TGTGCCATCAGTGAGAACGTCGGGGGTGGCTACACCTTC
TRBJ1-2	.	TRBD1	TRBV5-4	CASTLGQDYGYTF	TGTGCCAGCACTCTCGGACAGGACTATGGCTACACCTTC
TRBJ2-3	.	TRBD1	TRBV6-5	CASSNRGQSDTQYF	TGTGCCAGCAGTAACAGGGGGCAGTCTGATACGCAGTATTTT
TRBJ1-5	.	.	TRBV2	CASSREGLNQPQHF	TGTGCCAGCAGTAGGGAGGGGTTGAATCAGCCCCAGCATTTT
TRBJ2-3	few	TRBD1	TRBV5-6	CASSLGDRRDTQYF	TGTGCCAGCAGCTTGGGGGACAGGCGAGATACGCAGTATTTT
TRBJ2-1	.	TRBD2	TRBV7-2	CASRTGTSSYNEQFF	TGTGCCAGCAGGACCGGGACTAGCTCCTACAATGAGCAGTTCTTC
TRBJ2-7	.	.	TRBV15	CATSRGGTGSYEQYF	TGTGCCACCAGCAGGGGGGGGACAGGAAGCTACGAGCAGTACTTC
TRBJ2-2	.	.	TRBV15	CATSTPLSGGKTGELFF	TGTGCCACCAGCACTCCCTTGAGTGGGGGGAAGACCGGGGAGCTGTTTTTT
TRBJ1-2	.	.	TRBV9	CASSVVPTEAGYGYTF	TGTGCCAGCAGCGTAGTCCCGACAGAGGCGGGATATGGCTACACCTTC
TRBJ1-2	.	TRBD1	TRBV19	CASSIGQGASYGYTF	TGTGCCAGTAGTATCGGGCAGGGGGCCTCCTATGGCTACACCTTC
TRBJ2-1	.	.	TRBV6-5	CASISSIYNEQFF	TGTGCCAGCATCTCCAGTATCTACAATGAGCAGTTCTTC
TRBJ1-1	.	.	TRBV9	CASSVGGGEAFF	TGTGCCAGCAGCGTAGGTGGCGGTGAAGCTTTCTTT
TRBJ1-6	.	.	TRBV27	CASSLVRGNSPLHF	TGTGCCAGCAGTTTAGTCAGGGGTAATTCACCCCTCCACTTT
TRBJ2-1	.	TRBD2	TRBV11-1	CASSLALTSGGYNEQFF	TGTGCCAGCAGCTTAGCCCTAACTAGCGGGGGCTACAATGAGCAGTTCTTC
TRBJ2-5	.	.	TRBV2	CASSYSQETQYF	TGTGCCAGCAGTTACAGTCAAGAGACCCAGTACTTC
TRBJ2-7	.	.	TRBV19	CASSITGQGLSYEQYF	TGTGCCAGTAGTATAACTGGGCAGGGCCTATCCTACGAGCAGTACTTC
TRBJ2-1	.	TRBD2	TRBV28	CASSPLAGGSSYSYNEQFF	TGTGCCAGCAGTCCCTTAGCGGGAGGGTCCTCCTACTCCTACAATGAGCAGTTCTTC
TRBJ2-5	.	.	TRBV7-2	CASSAPWTPRETQYF	TGTGCCAGCAGCGCGCCTTGGACACCACGGGAGACCCAGTACTTC
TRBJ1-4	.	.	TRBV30	CAWRRSSNEKLFF	TGTGCCTGGAGGCGGTCGTCTAATGAAAAACTGTTTTTT
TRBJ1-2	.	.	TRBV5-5	CASSFGAGDYGYTF	TGTGCCAGCAGCTTTGGGGCGGGGGACTATGGCTACACCTTC
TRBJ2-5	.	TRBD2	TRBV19	CASSMRGLAGGETQYF	TGTGCCAGTAGTATGAGAGGACTAGCGGGAGGAGAGACCCAGTACTTC
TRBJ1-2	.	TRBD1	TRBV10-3	CAINPGTGINYGYTF	TGTGCCATCAATCCCGGGACAGGGATAAACTATGGCTACACCTTC